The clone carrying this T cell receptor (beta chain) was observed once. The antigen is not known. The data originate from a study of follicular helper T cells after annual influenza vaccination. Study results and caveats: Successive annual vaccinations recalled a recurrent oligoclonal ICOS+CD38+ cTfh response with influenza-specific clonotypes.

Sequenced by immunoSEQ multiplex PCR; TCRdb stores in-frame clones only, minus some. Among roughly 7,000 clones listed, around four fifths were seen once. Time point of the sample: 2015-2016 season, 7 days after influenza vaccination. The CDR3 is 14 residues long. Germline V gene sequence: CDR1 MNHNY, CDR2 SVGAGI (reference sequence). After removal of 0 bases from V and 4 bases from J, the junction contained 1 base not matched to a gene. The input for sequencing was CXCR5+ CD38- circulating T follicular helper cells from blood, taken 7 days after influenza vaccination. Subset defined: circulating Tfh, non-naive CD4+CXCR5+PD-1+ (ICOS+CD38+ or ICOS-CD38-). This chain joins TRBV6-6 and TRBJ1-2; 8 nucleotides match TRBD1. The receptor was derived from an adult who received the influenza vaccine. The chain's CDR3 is CASSYSTGVYGYTF. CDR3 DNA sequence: TGTGCCAGCAGTTACTCGACAGGGGTCTATGGCTACACCTTC.